This T cell receptor beta chain derives from a study of synovial regulatory T cells in juvenile arthritis (dated by TCRdb to between 2015 and 2016). Context from the whole study: Of the sequenced patients, three were therapy-naive, one was treated with methotrexate plus infliximab, several were treated with methotrexate, and one lacked treatment information. TCR repertoire comparisons included Treg and Teff subsets from about 10 JIA patients with active disease. Effector T cell subsets were also sequenced in the study cohort for comparisons, but only blood and synovial fluid Treg cells are covered by the Treg dataset alone. Using matched patient samples, the researchers compared TCRbeta CDR3 repertoires across three groups: blood iaTreg cells, other blood Treg cells and synovial fluid Treg cells.

The CDR3 covers 17 residues, taking in both the cysteine and the phenylalanine. The entry carries no DNA sequence. Sequences KGHSH (CDR1) and LQKENI (CDR2) are obtained from the germline V gene. The library was prepared using the immunoSEQ multiplex PCR assay. Adaptive Biotechnologies carried out the TCRbeta CDR3 sequencing. The study's own analysis went as follows. Repertoire similarity used the Chao-modified Jaccard index and median clonotype overlap from 200 random subsamples at equal sample size. The similarity analyses were based on either productive nucleotide sequences or amino acid sequences translated in silico. To compare repertoires, the researchers applied hierarchical clustering with single linkage as well as t-SNE, based on Chao-modified Jaccard distances. After normalising for sample size, the researchers measured repertoire diversity with the Renyi index across a range of alpha values. This is the immuneACCESS table as TCRdb keeps it, with only in-frame sequences that have V and J called. A part of the clones is gone; compared with another copy, unresolved V genes explain less than half, and the rest is unexplained. V and J calls and clone size are copied from that table; D and trimming were computed from the DNA. Per the sample table, the count is 9,500 to 10,000 clones. 0.7% to 0.8% of the sample is taken by the ten largest.

TCR repertoire donors were approximately 11 juvenile idiopathic arthritis patients with active disease who had not reached inactive disease, 3 polyarticular and 8 oligoarticular. A median age of approximately 10 years (range about 2.1-25) and a median disease duration of approximately seven years (range 0.2-19.1) were recorded for the TCR-sequenced patients. The samples for TCR repertoire analysis were obtained at two Italian centres. Peripheral blood mononuclear cells were separated using a Histopaque-1077 density gradient and frozen in around 90% FCS with approximately 10% DMSO. Study-wide conclusions, independent of this receptor: iaTreg TCR repertoires were found to be largely private across patients and to partially overlap with synovial Teff and blood CPL repertoires. Lower TCR diversity was observed in blood iaTreg cells than in other blood Treg cells, consistent with antigen-driven expansion. More CDR3 sequences were shared by synovial Treg cells with iaTreg cells than with other blood Treg cells, and a closer relation was confirmed by Chao-Jaccard similarity.

Of note for this clone: Its antigen is currently not known.

This sequence uses TRBV18 and TRBJ1-2. The receptor was isolated from a donor aged 2 to 35 with juvenile idiopathic arthritis. Sequencing used Treg cells from blood. The cell subset or site label on this specimen signifies: remaining (HLA-DR-negative) circulating blood Treg cells. The CDR3 protein is CASSPYPVAGEGYGYTF.